This TCR beta chain emerged from a study of technical replicates of blood from a handful of donors. Sequenced by immunoSEQ multiplex PCR; TCRdb stores in-frame clones only, minus some. The top ten hold roughly 0.21% of the sample, which has about 70,000 clones, nearly 98% seen once. Germline CDR1 is SNHLY and CDR2 is FYNNEI. The CDR3 loop spans 15 amino acids. V lost 6 bases to trimming and J lost 0 bases, with 14 bases between them. The sequenced sample was T cells isolated from PBMCs. This chain links TRBV2 with TRBJ1-1; no clear D gene. This receptor was obtained from a human donor in good health. The CDR3 here is CASRGGLNMNTEAFF. CDR3 in DNA: TGTGCCAGCAGGGGAGGCCTGAATATGAACACTGAAGCTTTCTTT.